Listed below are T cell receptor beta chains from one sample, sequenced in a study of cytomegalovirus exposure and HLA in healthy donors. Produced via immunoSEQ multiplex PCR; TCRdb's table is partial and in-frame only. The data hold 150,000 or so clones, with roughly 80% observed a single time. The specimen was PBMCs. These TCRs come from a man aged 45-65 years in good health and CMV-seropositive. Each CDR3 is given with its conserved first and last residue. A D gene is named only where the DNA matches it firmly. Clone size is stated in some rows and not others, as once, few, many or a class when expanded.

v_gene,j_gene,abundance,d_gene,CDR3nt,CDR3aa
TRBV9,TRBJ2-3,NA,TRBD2,TGTGCCAGCACCCGACTAGCGGGGGTTCTAGATACGCAGTATTTT,CASTRLAGVLDTQYF
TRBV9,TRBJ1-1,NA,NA,TGTGCCAGCAGCCCTAGAGGGGGAGATTACACTGAAGCTTTCTTT,CASSPRGGDYTEAFF
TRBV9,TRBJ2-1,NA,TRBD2,TGTGCCAGCAGCGTAGCGACTAGCGAATACAATGAGCAGTTCTTC,CASSVATSEYNEQFF
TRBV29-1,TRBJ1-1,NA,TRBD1,TGCAGCGCCTCCGAGGGACAGGGGAGGGAAGCTTTCTTT,CSASEGQGREAFF
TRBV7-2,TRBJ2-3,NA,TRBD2,TGTGCCAGCAGCTTAGTAAGGACTAGCGGTATAGATACGCAGTATTTT,CASSLVRTSGIDTQYF
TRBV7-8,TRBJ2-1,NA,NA,TGTGCCAGCAAGCGGTCGAGCTCCTACAATGAGCAGTTCTTC,CASKRSSSYNEQFF
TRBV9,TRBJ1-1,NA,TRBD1,TGTGCCAGCAGTGTCGAGGGGGGACAGATGAACACTGAAGCTTTCTTT,CASSVEGGQMNTEAFF
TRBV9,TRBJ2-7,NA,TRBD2,TGTGCCAGCAGCGTCAGCGGGGGGGTGGGCGAGCAGTACTTC,CASSVSGGVGEQYF
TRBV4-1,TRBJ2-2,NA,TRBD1,TGCGCCAGCACGGGACAGGGGTCCACCGGGGAGCTGTTTTTT,CASTGQGSTGELFF
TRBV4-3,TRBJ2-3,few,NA,TGCGCCAGCAGCCGGACAGCCAGAGATACGCAGTATTTT,CASSRTARDTQYF
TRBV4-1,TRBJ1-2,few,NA,TGCGCCAGCAGCCAAGTCGACAGAAACTATGGCTACACCTTC,CASSQVDRNYGYTF
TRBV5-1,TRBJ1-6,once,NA,TGCGCCAGCAGATCGGACAGATGGCTCCACTTT,CASRSDRWLHF
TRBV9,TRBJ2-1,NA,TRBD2,TGTGCCAGCAGCGTCCCGGGACTAGCGGGGGACAATGAGCAGTTCTTC,CASSVPGLAGDNEQFF
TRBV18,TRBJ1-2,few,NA,TGTGCCAGCTCACCGGCCCGAACCTCCGGGACAATTCGCTATGGCTACACCTTC,CASSPARTSGTIRYGYTF
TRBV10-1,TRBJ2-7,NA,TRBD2,TGCGCCAGCAGTGAGTCTCGGGGGGGCTCCTACGAGCAGTACTTC,CASSESRGGSYEQYF
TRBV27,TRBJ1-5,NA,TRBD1,TGTGCCAGCAGTTTTCCGGGACAGGGGGCACACTATAGCAATCAGCCCCAGCATTTT,CASSFPGQGAHYSNQPQHF
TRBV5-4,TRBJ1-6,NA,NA,TGTGCCAGCAGCACGACGGACAGCGCCCAGGCCTTT,CASSTTDSAQAF
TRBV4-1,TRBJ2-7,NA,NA,TGCGCCAGCAGCCAAGATCTTAGCCTGACCTACGAGCAGTACTTC,CASSQDLSLTYEQYF
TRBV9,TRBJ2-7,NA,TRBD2,TGTGCCAGCAGCGTTCTGACTAGCGGGGGACACTCCTACGAGCAGTACTTC,CASSVLTSGGHSYEQYF
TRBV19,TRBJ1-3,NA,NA,TGTGCCAGTAGAAGGGAGGGACTCTCTGGAAACACCATATATTTT,CASRREGLSGNTIYF
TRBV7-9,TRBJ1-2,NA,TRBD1,TGTGCCAGCAGCTCGGGACAGGGGAACTATGGCTACACCTTC,CASSSGQGNYGYTF
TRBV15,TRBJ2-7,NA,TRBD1,TGTGCCACCAGCAGACCGGGACAGGGCCCCTACGAGCAGTACTTC,CATSRPGQGPYEQYF
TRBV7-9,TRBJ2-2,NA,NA,TGTGCCAGCAGCTTAGGACAAATAAACACCGGGGAGCTGTTTTTT,CASSLGQINTGELFF
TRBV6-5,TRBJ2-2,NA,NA,TGTGCCGCAAAGGAAGGGGCTGGCGGGGAGCTGTTTTTT,CAAKEGAGGELFF
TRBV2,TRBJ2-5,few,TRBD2,TGTGCCAGCAGTGAGAGGGGACTAGCTCCGGAGACCCAGTACTTC,CASSERGLAPETQYF
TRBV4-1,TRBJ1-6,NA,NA,TGCGCCAGCAGCCAAGAATCTGTAGACGGGTCACCCCTCCACTTT,CASSQESVDGSPLHF
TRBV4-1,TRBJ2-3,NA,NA,TGCGCCAGCTGGGACTTCAGCACAGATACGCAGTATTTT,CASWDFSTDTQYF
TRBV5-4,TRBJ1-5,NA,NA,TGTGCCAGCAGCCCGGACTTAGATAGCAATCAGCCCCAGCATTTT,CASSPDLDSNQPQHF
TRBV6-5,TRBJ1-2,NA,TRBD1,TGTGCCAGCACTCCGGACAGGGCTGCCTATGGCTACACCTTC,CASTPDRAAYGYTF
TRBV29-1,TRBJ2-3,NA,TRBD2,TGCAGCGTTGGACTAGCGGGGGGCTTCACAGATACGCAGTATTTT,CSVGLAGGFTDTQYF
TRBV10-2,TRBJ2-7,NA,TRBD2,TGCGCCAGCAGTGCATCTAGCGGGGGACCCATAGCCTACGAGCAGTACTTC,CASSASSGGPIAYEQYF
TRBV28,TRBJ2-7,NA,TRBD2,TGTGCCAGCAGTCTCAGCGGGGGGGCCTACGAGCAGTACTTC,CASSLSGGAYEQYF
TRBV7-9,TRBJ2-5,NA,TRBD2,TGTGCCAGCAGCCAGCGGGGGGGCCGGGAGACCCAGTACTTC,CASSQRGGRETQYF
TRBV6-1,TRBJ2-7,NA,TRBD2,TGTGCCAGCAGTCCCAGCGGGGGGGCTCAGAATGAGCAGTACTTC,CASSPSGGAQNEQYF
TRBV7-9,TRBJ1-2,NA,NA,TGTGCCAGCAGCTTAGGTCAGATAAACTATGGCTACACCTTC,CASSLGQINYGYTF
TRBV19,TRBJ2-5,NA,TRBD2,TGTGTCGCGGGGGAAGGGGAGACCCAGTACTTC,CVAGEGETQYF
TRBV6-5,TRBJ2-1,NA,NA,TGTGCCAGCAGTACAGGCTACAATGAGCAGTTCTTC,CASSTGYNEQFF
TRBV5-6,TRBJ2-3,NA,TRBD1,TGTGCCAGCAGCGGGGGGACAGGTCCCACAGATACGCAGTATTTT,CASSGGTGPTDTQYF
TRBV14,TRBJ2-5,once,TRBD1,TGTGCCAGCAGCCGACAGGGTTACCCTCAAGAGACCCAGTACTTC,CASSRQGYPQETQYF
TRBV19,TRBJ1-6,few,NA,TGTGCCAGTAGGAATCTAAAAACCTCCTATAATTCACCCCTCCACTTT,CASRNLKTSYNSPLHF
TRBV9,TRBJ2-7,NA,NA,TGTGCCAGCAGCGTACTCCCGTCCCCCTCCTACGAGCAGTACTTC,CASSVLPSPSYEQYF